This T cell receptor beta chain originates from a study of a mutant IDH1 vaccine in newly diagnosed glioma. Study context: In weeks 1, 3, 5, 7, 11, 15, 19 and 23, patients were immunized, eight times in all.

The time point denotes: week 23, last vaccination. Every vaccination contained 300 ug of the mutant IDH1 20-mer peptide and was paired with topical imiquimod. On this clone: Its cognate antigen is unknown.

Produced via immunoSEQ multiplex PCR; TCRdb's table is partial and in-frame only. The sample consists of 65,000 or so clones, 70% to 90% of them appearing once. Germline CDR1 and CDR2: SGHRS and YFSETQ. V lost 5 bases to trimming and J lost 5 bases; unmatched junction nucleotides: 9. The CDR3 spans 14 residues. This TCR was sampled from a man aged 25 to 45 with glioma. The material sequenced was PBMCs, taken from a glioma patient whose treatment included an IDH1 peptide vaccine. The V and J genes are TRBV5-1 and TRBJ2-5; 7 nucleotides match TRBD1. CDR3 region: CASSKGRGTETQYF. The CDR3, as DNA: TGCGCCAGCAGTAAAGGCAGGGGGACGGAGACCCAGTACTTC.